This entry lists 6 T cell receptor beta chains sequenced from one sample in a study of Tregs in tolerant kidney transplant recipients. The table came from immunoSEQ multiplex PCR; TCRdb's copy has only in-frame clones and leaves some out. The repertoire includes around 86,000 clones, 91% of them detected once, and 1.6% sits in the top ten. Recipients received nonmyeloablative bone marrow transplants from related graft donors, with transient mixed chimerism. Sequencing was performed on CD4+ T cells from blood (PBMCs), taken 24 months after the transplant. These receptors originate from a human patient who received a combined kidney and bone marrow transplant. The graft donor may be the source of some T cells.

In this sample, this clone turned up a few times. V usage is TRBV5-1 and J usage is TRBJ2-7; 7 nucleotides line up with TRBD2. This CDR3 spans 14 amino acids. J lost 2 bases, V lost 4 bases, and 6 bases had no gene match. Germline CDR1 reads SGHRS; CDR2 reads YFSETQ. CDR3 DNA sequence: TGCGCCAGCAGCACCAGAGCGGGAACCTACGAGCAGTACTTC. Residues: CASSTRAGTYEQYF.

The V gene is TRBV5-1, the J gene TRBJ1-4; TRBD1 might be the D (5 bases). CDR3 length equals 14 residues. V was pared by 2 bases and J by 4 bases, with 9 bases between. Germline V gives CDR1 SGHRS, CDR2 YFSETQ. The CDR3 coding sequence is TGCGCCAGCAGCTTTTCAGGGAATAATGAAAAACTGTTTTTT. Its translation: CASSFSGNNEKLFF.

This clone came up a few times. The CDR3 coding sequence is TGTGCCAGCAGTCCTCTAGCGGGTCGAGAGACCCAGTACTTC. Its translation is CASSPLAGRETQYF. The J gene is TRBJ2-5, the V gene TRBV28; 8 nucleotides agree with TRBD2. The CDR3 has 14 residues. The germline V gene encodes CDR1 MDHEN and CDR2 SYDVKM. J lost 4 bases, V lost 5 bases, and 6 bases had no gene match.

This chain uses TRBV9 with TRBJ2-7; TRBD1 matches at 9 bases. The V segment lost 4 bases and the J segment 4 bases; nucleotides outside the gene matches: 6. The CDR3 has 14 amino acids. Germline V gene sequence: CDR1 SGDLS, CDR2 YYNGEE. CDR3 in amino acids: CASSLRTGDYEQYF. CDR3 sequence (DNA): TGTGCCAGCAGCCTCCGGACAGGGGATTACGAGCAGTACTTC.

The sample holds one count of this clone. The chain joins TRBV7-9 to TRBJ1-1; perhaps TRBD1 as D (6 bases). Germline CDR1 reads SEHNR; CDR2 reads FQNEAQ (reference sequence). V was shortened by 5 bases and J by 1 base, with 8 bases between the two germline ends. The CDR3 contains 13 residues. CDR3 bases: TGTGCCAGCAGCACGACAGGGAACACTGAAGCTTTCTTT. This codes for CASSTTGNTEAFF.

The CDR3 sequence is CASSYRGTARYPTF. In nucleotides, the CDR3 is TGTGCCAGCAGTTACAGGGGGACGGCCCGGTATCCCACCTTC. The genes are TRBV6-5 and TRBJ1-2, with D maybe TRBD1 (6 bases). V lost 2 bases and J 13 bases, leaving 20 bases between the germline ends. CDR1 and CDR2 (germline): MNHEY, SVGAGI. This CDR3 is built from 14 residues.